The present T cell receptor (beta chain) was sequenced within a study of technical replicates of blood from several donors. Germline V gives CDR1 SGHRS, CDR2 YFSETQ. The ends lost 4 bases at V and 3 bases at J; junction bases unmatched: 7. There are 15 residues in the CDR3. Repertoires were generated with immunoSEQ multiplex PCR, while TCRdb's copy carries only in-frame clones and drops some. The sample has 75,000 to 100,000 clones, over 85% seen once. The sample was T cells isolated from PBMCs. The gene calls are TRBV5-1 and TRBJ1-1, with 9 positions matching TRBD1. This TCR was sampled from a human donor in good health. CDR3 protein: CASSLRGQGYTEAFF. CDR3 coding DNA: TGCGCCAGCAGCCTGAGGGGACAGGGATACACTGAAGCTTTCTTT.